This T cell receptor (beta chain) is from a study of regulatory T cells in long-lasting Graves disease. Regarding the study as a whole: TCR diversity was lower in persistent Graves' patients than in newly diagnosed ones. Favored usage of TRBV28, TRBJ1-2 and TRBJ2-5 was recorded in persistent disease.

V lost 11 bases to trimming and J lost 1 base; unmatched junction nucleotides: 9. The CDR3 is 15 residues long. This clonotype has ten or more counts. Its cognate antigen is unknown. The time point: newly diagnosed GD, antithyroid drugs for less than 3 months. Researchers made the TCR library from RNA that was extracted from PBMCs. Library construction for TCR beta used iRepertoire HTBI primers and Arm-PCR of CDR3 regions. TCRdb re-called the multiplex PCR reads through MiXCR, storing one row per CDR3 protein. This sample yields 450,000 to 650,000 distinct CDR3 sequences, of which around 16% are seen a single time; 25% belongs to the top ten. These data were also filed under a second study, of T cells in Graves' hyperthyroidism and ophthalmopathy. That work states: No ophthalmopathy progression within 18 months constituted stable Graves' hyperthyroidism. Ophthalmopathy, which appeared later, was predicted by the model a median about 5.9 months before onset.

This receptor was identified in a woman aged 40-65 years with Graves disease. This material consisted of peripheral blood mononuclear cells (PBMCs), taken at new diagnosis, from a patient treated with antithyroid drugs. The V and J genes are TRBV12-3 or TRBV12-4 and TRBJ2-1, with TRBD2 identical over 9 bases. CDR3 in amino acids: CASRGSGGSYNEQFF. The CDR3 DNA sequence: TGTGCCTCCCGGGGGAGCGGGGGGTCCTACAATGAGCAGTTCTTC.